This TCR beta chain is drawn from a study of cytomegalovirus exposure and HLA in healthy donors. Study results and caveats: In a later analysis, HLA-C alleles had the fewest associated TCRs, DRB1 alleles the most. Among TCR sequences, most were rare, though some public TCRs appeared in many donors.

About this clone: Its antigen remains unidentified.

Both 60 Vbeta primers and 13 Jbeta primers went into the PCR. The table came from immunoSEQ multiplex PCR; TCRdb's copy has only in-frame clones and leaves some out. Of over 200,000 clones listed, around 89% are singletons. Germline trimming cut 4 bases from V and 5 bases from J; bases unmatched to any gene: 9. The germline CDR1 and CDR2 sequences are SGHNT and YYREEE (reference sequence). There are 16 residues in the CDR3. The chain joins TRBV5-4 to TRBJ2-1; 10 nucleotides agree with TRBD2. The sequenced sample consisted of PBMCs. The source of this sequence is a woman aged 18-29 years in good health and CMV-seronegative. The CDR3: CASSHRGTSAHNEQFF. The CDR3 bases are TGTGCCAGCAGCCACAGAGGGACTAGCGCGCACAATGAGCAGTTCTTC.